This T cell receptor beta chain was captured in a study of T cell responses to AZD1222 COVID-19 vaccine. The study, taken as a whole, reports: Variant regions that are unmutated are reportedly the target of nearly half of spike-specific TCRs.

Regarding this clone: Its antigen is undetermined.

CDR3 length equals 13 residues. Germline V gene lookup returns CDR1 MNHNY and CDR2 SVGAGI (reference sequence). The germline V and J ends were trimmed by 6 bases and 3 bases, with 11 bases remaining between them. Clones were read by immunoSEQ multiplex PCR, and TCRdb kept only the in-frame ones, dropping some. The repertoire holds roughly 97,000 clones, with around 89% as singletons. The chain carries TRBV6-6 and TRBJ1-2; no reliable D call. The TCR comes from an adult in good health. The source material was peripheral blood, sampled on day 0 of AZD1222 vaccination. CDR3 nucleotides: TGTGCCAGCAGCCCGGGTGGGGACTATGGCTACACCTTC. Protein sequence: CASSPGGDYGYTF.